This T cell receptor beta chain was sequenced in a study of T-cell reconstitution after alpha-beta-depleted transplantation in children. Study-wide results and limits: Newly produced T cells mostly provided counts and TCRbeta diversity after one year, as hyperexpanded clones declined. Diversity of TCRbeta at day 60 was high in some patients, arising from surviving recipient T cells and thymic progenitors. Expanded graft clones numbering several hundred reportedly gave rise to alpha-beta T cells about two months after transplant.

It was with unique molecular identifiers that the TCRbeta library was prepared. TCRdb recomputed calls from the PCR reads with MiXCR, one row per CDR3 protein. This sample has a few hundred thousand distinct CDR3 sequences; over 10% occur once, and the top ten carry approximately 2.1%. This clonotype appeared many times. Its antigen is unidentified. This CDR3 contains 16 residues. The V end lost 4 bases, the J end lost 3 bases, and 22 bases lay between the germline ends. In germline, CDR1 is SQVTM, CDR2 ANQGSEA. This receptor was taken from a male patient between 10 and 17 years old who had a stem cell transplant for acute myeloid leukemia, so the T cells may come from the graft donor. The sample consisted of PBMCs, mostly from graft donor cells, taken 360 days after TCRalphabeta/CD19-depleted stem cell transplant. The chain is built from TRBV29-1 and TRBJ2-7; possible D gene TRBD1, 6 bases. CDR3 sequence (DNA): TGCAGCGTTGGGGAACCTGGGGGCTGGAGAAGCTACGAGCAGTACTTC. It specifies CSVGEPGGWRSYEQYF.